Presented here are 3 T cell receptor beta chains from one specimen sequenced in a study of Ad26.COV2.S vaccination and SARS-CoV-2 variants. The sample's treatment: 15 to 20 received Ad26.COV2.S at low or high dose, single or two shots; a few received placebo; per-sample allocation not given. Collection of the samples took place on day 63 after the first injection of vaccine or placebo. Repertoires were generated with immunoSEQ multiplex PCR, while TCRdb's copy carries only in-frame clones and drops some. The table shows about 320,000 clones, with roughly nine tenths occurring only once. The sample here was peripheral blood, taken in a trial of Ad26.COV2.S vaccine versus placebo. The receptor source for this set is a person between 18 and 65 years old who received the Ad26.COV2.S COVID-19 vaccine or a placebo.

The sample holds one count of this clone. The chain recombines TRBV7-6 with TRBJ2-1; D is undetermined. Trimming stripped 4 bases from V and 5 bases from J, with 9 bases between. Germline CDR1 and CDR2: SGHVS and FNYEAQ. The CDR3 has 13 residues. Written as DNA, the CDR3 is TGTGCCAGCAGCTGGAGTTCCGACAATGAGCAGTTCTTC. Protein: CASSWSSDNEQFF.

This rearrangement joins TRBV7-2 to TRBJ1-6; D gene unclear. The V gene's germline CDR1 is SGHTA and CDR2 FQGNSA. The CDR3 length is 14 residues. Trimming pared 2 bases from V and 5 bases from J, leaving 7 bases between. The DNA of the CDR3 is TGTGCCAGCAGCTTAAGGTCAGATAATTCACCCCTCCACTTT. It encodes CASSLRSDNSPLHF.

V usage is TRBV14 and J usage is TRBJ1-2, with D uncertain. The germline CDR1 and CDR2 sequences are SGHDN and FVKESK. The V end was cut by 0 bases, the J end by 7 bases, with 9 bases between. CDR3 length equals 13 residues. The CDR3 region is CASSQEAPFGYTF. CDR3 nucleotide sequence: TGTGCCAGCAGCCAAGAGGCCCCCTTTGGCTACACCTTC.